These 25 T cell receptor beta chains were sequenced from one sample in a study of blood T cell repertoires in COVID-19. TCRdb keeps only in-frame clones here, not all; method: immunoSEQ multiplex PCR. The sample lists roughly 88,000 clones; more than 80% were seen once. The sequencing sample was made of peripheral blood. The receptors stem from a woman aged 80 or over with acute or convalescent COVID-19.

This clone was picked up many times. V gene TRBV30 combines with J gene TRBJ2-7; 8 bases agree with TRBD1. The germline CDR1 and CDR2 sequences are GTSNPN and SVGIG (reference sequence). The CDR3 length is 14 residues. The trim removed 2 bases at V and 4 bases at J, leaving 7 bases unmatched. The CDR3 loop reads CAWSLTGVKYEQYF. In DNA form, the CDR3 reads TGTGCCTGGAGTTTGACAGGGGTGAAGTACGAGCAGTACTTC.

V usage is TRBV18 and J usage is TRBJ1-6; 10 bases align to TRBD1. This CDR3 spans 18 amino acids. From germline, CDR1 is KGHSH and CDR2 LQKENI. Unmatched junction bases numbered 11, after V lost 4 bases and J lost 5 bases. CDR3 region: CASSLTKGQGGHNSPLHF. The CDR3 DNA reads as TGTGCCAGCTCACTAACAAAAGGACAGGGGGGTCATAATTCACCCCTCCACTTT.

The chain carries TRBV30 and TRBJ2-1, with 8 bases aligning to TRBD2. This CDR3 comprises 15 residues. With V trimmed by 2 bases and J by 7 bases, 10 bases remained unmatched. Germline assignment: CDR1 GTSNPN and CDR2 SVGIG (reference sequence). In DNA form, the CDR3 reads TGTGCCTGGAGTCCGTTCGCGGGGGGCCCTAATGAGCAGTTCTTC. It encodes CAWSPFAGGPNEQFF.

This clone was observed a few times. J is TRBJ1-1 and V is TRBV19; D is ambiguous. The CDR3 totals 15 residues. V shed 8 bases and J shed 0 bases, with 16 bases lying between them. Germline values: CDR1 LNHDA, CDR2 SQIVND (reference sequence). In DNA form, the CDR3 reads TGTGCCAGTCGCGGTCAGTCCCTTATGAACACTGAAGCTTTCTTT. It specifies CASRGQSLMNTEAFF.

The chain is built from TRBV19 and TRBJ2-1; TRBD1 matches at 10 bases. Germline trimming cut 2 bases from V and 6 bases from J; bases unmatched to any gene: 7. Germline loops: CDR1 LNHDA, CDR2 SQIVND (reference sequence). CDR3 size: 16 residues. The CDR3 nucleotides are TGTGCCAGTAGTATATCCGGGACAGGGGTTGGCAATGAGCAGTTCTTC. Translated: CASSISGTGVGNEQFF.

This chain joins TRBV7-2 and TRBJ2-5, with TRBD1 matching 9 bases. V was pared by 1 base and J by 4 bases, with 4 bases of the junction left unmatched. This CDR3 comprises 15 residues. Germline assignment: CDR1 SGHTA and CDR2 FQGNSA. The CDR3 nucleotides read TGTGCCAGCAGCTTAGACAGGGGGCCAGGAGAGACCCAGTACTTC. This sequence encodes CASSLDRGPGETQYF.

The chain combines TRBV6-5 with TRBJ1-1; D not certain. This CDR3 is built from 14 residues. V was clipped by 6 bases and J by 5 bases, with 16 bases between them. CDR1 MNHEY and CDR2 SVGAGI come from the germline V gene. In DNA, the CDR3 is TGTGCCAGCAGCCCCCCTCTGGGCCGGACTGAAGCTTTCTTT. Encoded protein: CASSPPLGRTEAFF.

The chain has TRBV7-2 and TRBJ2-7; D remains ambiguous. The CDR3 contains 12 residues. Germline V gene sequence: CDR1 SGHTA, CDR2 FQGNSA. Trimming removed 1 base at V and 4 bases at J, with 5 bases between. The CDR3 loop reads CASSLDKYEQYF. The CDR3 DNA is TGTGCCAGCAGCTTAGACAAGTACGAGCAGTACTTC. The full variable domain, rest sourced from reference TRBV7-2 and TRBJ2-7, is GAGVSQSPSNKVTEKGKDVELRCDPISGHTALYWYRQSLGQGLEFLIYFQGNSAPDKSGLPSDRFSAERTGGSVSTLTIQRTQQEDSAVYLCASSLDKYEQYFGPGTRLTVT.

About this clone: At the DNA level, this CDR3 is encoded by other sequences in the same sample as well. Here the CDR3 reads CASSPGSGNTIYF. The DNA for the CDR3 is TGTGCCAGCAGTCCCGGCTCTGGAAACACCATATATTTT. V and J are TRBV3-1 (or the pseudogene TRBV3-2) and TRBJ1-3; D call uncertain. V was cut by 6 bases and J by 0 bases, with 6 bases left in between. Per germline, CDR1 LGHDT and CDR2 YNNKEL (reference sequence). The CDR3 sequence is 13 residues long.

The V gene is TRBV19, the J gene TRBJ2-1; no clear D. The germline gives CDR1 LNHDA, CDR2 SQIVND (reference sequence). The CDR3 has 13 amino acids. Trimming shortened V by 4 bases and J by 8 bases, and 12 bases separated the two germline ends. In DNA, the CDR3 is TGTGCCAGTAGTACTGCTTATCGGGATGAGCAGTTCTTC. This codes for CASSTAYRDEQFF.

The gene calls are TRBV30 and TRBJ2-7; D is unresolved. The V end lost 7 bases, the J end lost 5 bases, and 15 bases lay between the germline ends. The CDR3 extends over 12 amino acids. Germline V gene data show CDR1 as GTSNPN and CDR2 as SVGIG (reference sequence). For the CDR3, the DNA is TGTGCCTTGGCCACGTCCGCAAACGAGCAGTACTTC. This sequence encodes CALATSANEQYF.

V usage is TRBV6-1 and J usage is TRBJ1-3, with TRBD1 matching 7 bases. Per the germline V gene, CDR1 is MNHNS and CDR2 is SASEGT. CDR3 length: 15 residues. The V segment lost 2 bases and the J segment 3 bases; nucleotides outside the gene matches: 4. CDR3 sequence reads: CASSESTGYGNTIYF. CDR3 sequence (DNA): TGTGCCAGCAGTGAATCGACAGGGTATGGAAACACCATATATTTT.

The chain has TRBV24-1 and TRBJ2-7; TRBD1 is a possible D gene (5 bases). Germline values: CDR1 KGHDR, CDR2 SFDVKD. The CDR3 is 12 residues long. The V gene lost 10 bases and the J gene lost 2 bases, with 11 bases spanning the gap. The CDR3 DNA reads as TGTGCCACAGGGGCCAACACCTACGAGCAGTACTTC. Protein: CATGANTYEQYF.

The V call is TRBV28, the J call TRBJ1-2; D is possibly TRBD1 (5 bases). CDR1 MDHEN and CDR2 SYDVKM come from the germline V gene. V was trimmed by 2 bases and J by 8 bases, leaving 12 bases between them. CDR3 length: 13 amino acids. The CDR3 loop reads CASSLGAGYGYTF. In DNA, the CDR3 is TGTGCCAGCAGTTTAGGGGCCGGTTACGGCTACACCTTC.

This clone was seen once. J is TRBJ2-1 and V is TRBV19; TRBD2 matches at 11 bases. The V segment lost 1 base and the J segment 3 bases; nucleotides outside the gene matches: 8. This CDR3 is 18 amino acids long. Germline-derived CDR1 and CDR2 are LNHDA and SQIVND (reference sequence). The CDR3 nucleotides read TGTGCCAGTAGTATAGGGATAGCGGGGGGGCCGGTCTACAATGAGCAGTTCTTC. This translates into CASSIGIAGGPVYNEQFF.

The chain links TRBV10-2 to TRBJ1-4; tentative D call: TRBD1 (5 bases). Germline V gene lookup returns CDR1 WSHSY and CDR2 SAAADI. The CDR3 is 14 amino acids. The V end lost 7 bases, the J end lost 2 bases, and 11 bases lay between the germline ends. Here the CDR3 reads CASTRVGTNEKLFF. The DNA of the CDR3 is TGCGCCAGCACCAGGGTTGGCACTAATGAAAAACTGTTTTTT.

The chain carries TRBV5-4 and TRBJ2-3, with D possibly matching TRBD2 (7 bases). V was cut by 3 bases and J by 2 bases, with 13 bases left in between. CDR1 SGHNT and CDR2 YYREEE come from the germline V gene (reference sequence). CDR3 length: 15 residues. CDR3 sequence reads: CASSSGGGTTDTQYF. CDR3 sequence (DNA): TGTGCCAGCAGCTCGGGGGGCGGGACCACAGATACGCAGTATTTT.

This clone showed up just once. The rearrangement joins TRBV27 to TRBJ2-7; 7 positions match TRBD2. Losses at the gene ends were 6 bases for V and 10 bases for J; bases not matched to a gene: 15. Looked up from germline, CDR1 is MNHEY and CDR2 is SMNVEV (reference sequence). The CDR3 totals 14 residues. This chain's CDR3 is CASSGGWTDGAQYF. The DNA for the CDR3 is TGTGCCAGCAGCGGGGGGTGGACGGACGGAGCTCAGTACTTC.

The V and J genes are TRBV9 and TRBJ2-7, with TRBD2 matching 7 bases. The CDR3 covers 14 residues. The junction had 4 bases not matched to a gene; V was cut back by 3 bases and J by 1 base. CDR1 is SGDLS and CDR2 is YYNGEE in the germline V gene. In DNA, the CDR3 is TGTGCCAGCAGCGCCCTCGGGGGGTCCTACGAGCAGTACTTC. It is translated as CASSALGGSYEQYF.

In this sample, this clone turned up once. The chain couples TRBV6-5 to TRBJ2-7, with 8 positions matching TRBD1. Trimming removed 5 bases from V and 2 bases from J; junction bases left unmatched: 5. This CDR3 is built from 14 residues. CDR1 MNHEY and CDR2 SVGAGI come from the germline V gene. The DNA of the CDR3 is TGTGCCAGCAGTCGGACAGGGAAAGCCTACGAGCAGTACTTC. It encodes CASSRTGKAYEQYF.

CDR3 sequence reads: CASSSQRGANTGELFF. Here the CDR3 DNA reads TGTGCCAGCAGCAGCCAGCGGGGGGCTAACACCGGGGAGCTGTTTTTT. The V call is TRBV7-9, the J call TRBJ2-2; 9 positions agree with TRBD2. After removal of 5 bases from V and 2 bases from J, the junction contained 6 bases not matched to a gene. CDR3 length: 16 residues. Germline CDR1 reads SEHNR; CDR2 reads FQNEAQ (reference sequence). The full variable domain, completed using reference TRBV7-9 and TRBJ2-2, is DTGVSQNPRHKITKRGQNVTFRCDPISEHNRLYWYRQTLGQGPEFLTYFQNEAQLEKSRLLSDRFSAERPKGSFSTLEIQRTEQGDSAMYLCASSSQRGANTGELFFGEGSRLTVL.

This clone was seen once. The genes are TRBV10-3 and TRBJ2-2, with 9 bases fitting TRBD1. The length of the CDR3 is 17 residues. Trimming at V came to 7 bases and at J to 5 bases, leaving 14 bases not matched to a gene. Germline V gene data show CDR1 as ENHRY and CDR2 as SYGVKD. This CDR3 is CAINLGNTGGETGELFF. Written as DNA, the CDR3 is TGTGCCATCAACTTAGGGAACACAGGGGGCGAGACCGGGGAGCTGTTTTTT.

V and J are TRBV18 and TRBJ1-3; 7 nucleotides align to TRBD1. Trimming cost V 4 bases and J 2 bases; bases outside gene matches: 8. CDR3 size: 16 residues. Per the germline V gene, CDR1 is KGHSH and CDR2 is LQKENI. CDR3 sequence (DNA): TGTGCCAGCTCACAATACAGGGGAATGACTGGAAACACCATATATTTT. It specifies CASSQYRGMTGNTIYF. The full variable domain, in which reference TRBV18 and TRBJ1-3 provide the parts outside the CDR3, is NAGVMQNPRHLVRRRGQEARLRCSPMKGHSHVYWYRQLPEEGLKFMVYLQKENIIDESGMPKERFSAEFPKEGPSILRIQQVVRGDSAAYFCASSQYRGMTGNTIYFGEGSWLTVV.

This chain uses TRBV5-4 with TRBJ2-7, with a tentative D call TRBD1 (6 bases). The V end lost 5 bases, the J end lost 3 bases, and 15 bases lay between the germline ends. Germline CDR1 reads SGHNT; CDR2 reads YYREEE (reference sequence). The CDR3 covers 14 residues. The DNA of the CDR3 is TGTGCCAGCAGGGGGGACACGCCCCACTACGAGCAGTACTTC. Amino acids: CASRGDTPHYEQYF.

This sequence joins TRBV7-2 and TRBJ1-5; 8 bases align to TRBD1. V was pared by 5 bases and J by 5 bases, with 5 bases of the junction left unmatched. This CDR3 spans 14 amino acids. Germline loops: CDR1 SGHTA, CDR2 FQGNSA. The chain's CDR3 is CASSLPGGYQPQHF. The CDR3 region has the DNA TGTGCCAGCAGCCTTCCAGGGGGCTATCAGCCCCAGCATTTT. Combining the CDR3 with reference TRBV7-2 and TRBJ1-5 gives the whole variable domain GAGVSQSPSNKVTEKGKDVELRCDPISGHTALYWYRQSLGQGLEFLIYFQGNSAPDKSGLPSDRFSAERTGGSVSTLTIQRTQQEDSAVYLCASSLPGGYQPQHFGDGTRLSIL.